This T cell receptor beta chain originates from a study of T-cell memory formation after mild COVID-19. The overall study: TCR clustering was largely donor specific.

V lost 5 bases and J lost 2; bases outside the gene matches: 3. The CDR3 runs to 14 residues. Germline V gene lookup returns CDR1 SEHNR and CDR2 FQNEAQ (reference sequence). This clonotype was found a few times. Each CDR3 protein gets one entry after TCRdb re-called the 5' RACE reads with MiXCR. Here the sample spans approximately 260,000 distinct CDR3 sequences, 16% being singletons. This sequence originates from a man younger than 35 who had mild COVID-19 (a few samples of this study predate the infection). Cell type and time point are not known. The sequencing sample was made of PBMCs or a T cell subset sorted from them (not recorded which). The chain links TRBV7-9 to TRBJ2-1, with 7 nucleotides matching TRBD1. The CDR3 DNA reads TGTGCCAGCAGCCGGGACAGCGCCTACAATGAGCAGTTCTTC. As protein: CASSRDSAYNEQFF. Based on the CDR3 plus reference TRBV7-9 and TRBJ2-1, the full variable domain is DTGVSQNPRHKITKRGQNVTFRCDPISEHNRLYWYRQTLGQGPEFLTYFQNEAQLEKSRLLSDRFSAERPKGSFSTLEIQRTEQGDSAMYLCASSRDSAYNEQFFGPGTRLTVL.